This record covers a single TCR beta chain. Cohorts were assigned according to the clinical history that participants reported. What the recovered Cohort 3 donors had was two negative PCRs, clearance, or symptom resolution. Measured with immunoSEQ multiplex PCR; TCRdb has only the in-frame clones, and not every one. The sample shows about 190,000 clones, less than 85% of them seen only once. This specimen comes from a study of blood T cell repertoires in COVID-19. Study-wide context: COVID-19 samples collected from the United States, Italy and Spain covered acute and convalescent phases.

Between the trimmed V and J ends, which lost 3 bases and 0 bases, there was a span of 9 bases. Germline assignment: CDR1 SNHLY and CDR2 FYNNEI. The CDR3 runs 15 residues. The source of this sequence is a woman aged 25 to 39 who had recovered from COVID-19. The chain carries TRBV2 and TRBJ1-5; tentatively, D is TRBD1 (5 bases). The source material was PBMCs or T cells enriched from blood (not recorded which). The CDR3 nucleotides read TGTGCCAGCAGTGATAGACAGCCTAGCAATCAGCCCCAGCATTTT. Translation gives CASSDRQPSNQPQHF.